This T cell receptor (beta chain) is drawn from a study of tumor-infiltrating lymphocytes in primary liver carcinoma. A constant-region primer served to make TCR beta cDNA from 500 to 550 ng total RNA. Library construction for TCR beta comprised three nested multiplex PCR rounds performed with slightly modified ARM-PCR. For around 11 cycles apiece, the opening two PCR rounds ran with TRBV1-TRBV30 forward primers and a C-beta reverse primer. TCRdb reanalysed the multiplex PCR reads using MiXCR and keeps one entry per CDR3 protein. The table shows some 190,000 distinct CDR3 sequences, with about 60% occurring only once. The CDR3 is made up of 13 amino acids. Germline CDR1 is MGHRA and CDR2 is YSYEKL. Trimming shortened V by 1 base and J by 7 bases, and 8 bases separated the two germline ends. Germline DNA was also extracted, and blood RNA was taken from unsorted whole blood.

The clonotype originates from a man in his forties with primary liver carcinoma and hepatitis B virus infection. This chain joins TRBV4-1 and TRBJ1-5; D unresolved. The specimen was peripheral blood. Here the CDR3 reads CASSQALSQPQHF. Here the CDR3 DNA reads TGCGCCAGCAGCCAAGCACTCTCCCAGCCCCAGCATTTT.